A single T cell receptor (beta chain) is shown here with its context. Trimming removed 0 bases from V and 6 bases from J, with 11 bases in between. The CDR3 is made up of 15 amino acids. Germline V lookup: CDR1 LGHNA, CDR2 YNFKEQ. Original analysis: The assay estimated nucleated cells by amplifying reference gene primers. Profiling relied on immunoSEQ multiplex PCR, and the TCRdb table lists in-frame clones only, not all of them. That table is the source of V, J and clone size, and D and trimming were worked out from the DNA. The data hold some 250,000 clones, with around 84% observed a single time. These data come from a study of blood T cell repertoires in COVID-19. Study at large: Sites in the United States, Italy and Spain provided acute and convalescent COVID-19 samples. T cells, B-cell-depleted T cells, or PBMCs provided the cDNA or gDNA that served as material.

Input material: peripheral blood. The V and J genes are TRBV4-2 and TRBJ2-2, with D tentatively TRBD2 (6 bases). The sequence was obtained from a man aged 55 to 69 with acute or convalescent COVID-19. The DNA of the CDR3 is TGTGCCAGCAGCCAAGATAGGAGGGGTCCCGGGGAGCTGTTTTTT. Translated: CASSQDRRGPGELFF.